This T cell receptor (beta chain) was identified in a study of blood T cell repertoires in COVID-19. Study-wide context: Samples taken during acute and convalescent COVID-19 were collected in the United States, Italy and Spain.

The count of this clone is one. The table came from immunoSEQ multiplex PCR; TCRdb's copy has only in-frame clones and leaves some out. The profile covers approximately 70,000 clones, with 90% appearing a single time and roughly 2.5% taken by the ten largest. V shed 3 bases and J shed 7 bases, with 16 bases lying between them. The CDR3 totals 15 residues. The germline CDR1 and CDR2 sequences are SGHKS and YYEKEE (reference sequence). Sequencing used peripheral blood. This clonotype was sampled from a human donor in a cohort sampled during active COVID-19. The chain carries TRBV5-5 and TRBJ1-4, with a weak D call TRBD1 (5 bases). The CDR3 protein is CASSSRTREREKLFF. CDR3 bases: TGTGCCAGCAGCTCTAGGACACGTGAACGTGAAAAACTGTTTTTT.